These 5 T cell receptor beta chains were all obtained from the same sample, sequenced in a study of CD8 T cells in Susac syndrome. RNA totalling 0.5 to 1 ug underwent reverse transcription with random hexamers. TCRdb re-called the immunoSEQ multiplex PCR reads with MiXCR, one entry per CDR3 protein. The data hold about 160,000 distinct CDR3 sequences, with about 90% observed a single time. The material sequenced was CD4+ T cells from PBMCs. The source is a human donor in good health.

The rearrangement uses TRBV12-3 or TRBV12-4 and TRBJ2-7; 7 bases align to TRBD1. V lost 5 bases to trimming and J lost 1 base; unmatched junction nucleotides: 5. CDR3 size: 14 residues. CDR3 protein: CASSLDRVSYEQYF. As DNA, the CDR3 is TGTGCCAGCAGTCTAGACAGGGTTTCCTACGAGCAGTACTTC.

The rearrangement links TRBV20-1 to TRBJ1-4; unclear D gene. The CDR3 length is 13 residues. V was clipped by 1 base and J by 4 bases, with 7 bases between them. The germline CDR1 and CDR2 sequences are DFQATT and SNEGSKA (reference sequence). CDR3 nucleotides: TGCAGTGCTAGAGTGTCGGGTAATGAAAAACTGTTTTTT. Its protein is CSARVSGNEKLFF.

CDR3 nucleotides: TGTGCCAGCAGTTTTACTAGCGGGACGCACGAGCAGTACTTC. Translated: CASSFTSGTHEQYF. V usage is TRBV12-3 or TRBV12-4 and J usage is TRBJ2-7, with 10 bases fitting TRBD2. The CDR3 runs 14 residues. Unmatched junction bases numbered 4, after V lost 3 bases and J lost 5 bases.

V and J are TRBV27 and TRBJ1-2, with 8 bases fitting TRBD1. The length of the CDR3 is 10 residues. Germline loops: CDR1 MNHEY, CDR2 SMNVEV (reference sequence). J lost 7 bases, V lost 9 bases, and 1 base had no gene match. CDR3 region: CARTGAGYTF. CDR3 DNA: TGTGCCAGGACAGGGGCTGGCTACACCTTC.

CDR3 bases: TGTGCCAGCAGCTTAGTACCGGTGGGGGACACTGAAGCTTTCTTT. Protein sequence: CASSLVPVGDTEAFF. J is TRBJ1-1 and V is TRBV5-6; perhaps TRBD1 as D (5 bases). In germline, CDR1 is SGHDT, CDR2 YYEEEE. V was trimmed by 2 bases and J by 3 bases, leaving 14 bases between them. This CDR3 is built from 15 residues.